These T cell receptor beta chains were read from a single sample in a study of control samples from healthy donors and cancer patients. Repertoires were generated with immunoSEQ multiplex PCR, while TCRdb's copy carries only in-frame clones and drops some. The top ten hold about 3.7% of the sample, which has over 85,000 clones, roughly 90% seen once. The sequenced sample consisted of PBMCs. Receptor source: a woman aged 60-75 years with lung cancer. Each CDR3 is given with its conserved first and last residue. The D gene is left open where the match is weak. Only some rows state a clone size, as once, few, many or a class for expanded clones.

cdr3_nt | cdr3_aa | v_call | d_call | j_call | clone_size
TGTGCCAGCTCACCACGAGTCCCGGACTCTGGAAACACCATATATTTT | CASSPRVPDSGNTIYF | TRBV18 | . | TRBJ1-3 | .
TGTGCCAGCAGTTACTCTGGTTCTAACTATGGCTACACCTTC | CASSYSGSNYGYTF | TRBV6-2/TRBV6-3 | . | TRBJ1-2 | .
TGTGCCAGCAGCCGCCCCGGGACAGCGGATGGCTACACCTTC | CASSRPGTADGYTF | TRBV4-2 | TRBD1 | TRBJ1-2 | .
TGTGCCAGCAAACGGACAGGTATCAATCAGCCCCAGCATTTT | CASKRTGINQPQHF | TRBV6-5 | TRBD1 | TRBJ1-5 | .
TGCGCCAGCAGCCAAGAGGAGACAGGGAACACTGAAGCTTTCTTT | CASSQEETGNTEAFF | TRBV4-3 | . | TRBJ1-1 | .
TGTGCCAGCACCGACCGAGCTAGCGGGAGGGCCTATGAGCAGTTCTTC | CASTDRASGRAYEQFF | TRBV5-4 | TRBD2 | TRBJ2-1 | .
TGTGCCAGCAGCTTAGCGGGTAGCGTTGGGGAGACCCAGTACTTC | CASSLAGSVGETQYF | TRBV11-1 | . | TRBJ2-5 | once
TGTGCCAGCAGCTCCACCGGGACTAGCGGGAGGGCCGGGGGGAATGAGCAGTTCTTC | CASSSTGTSGRAGGNEQFF | TRBV7-3 | TRBD2 | TRBJ2-1 | .
TGTGCCAGTAGTAGAGCGGGACTGGAGGCCTACGAGCAGTACTTC | CASSRAGLEAYEQYF | TRBV19 | TRBD2 | TRBJ2-7 | .
TGTGCTAGTGGTTTCAACCTGGGGGGCGATACGCAGTATTTT | CASGFNLGGDTQYF | TRBV12-5 | . | TRBJ2-3 | .
TGTGCCAGTACCTTCCGGGGGGAGCTGCTCGAGCAGTACTTC | CASTFRGELLEQYF | TRBV19 | TRBD2 | TRBJ2-7 | .
TGCGCCAGCAGCTTCGGACAGGGAACAGATACGCAGTATTTT | CASSFGQGTDTQYF | TRBV5-1 | TRBD1 | TRBJ2-3 | .
TGTGCCAGTAGTCCGGGACGGAGCTATGGCTACACCTTC | CASSPGRSYGYTF | TRBV19 | . | TRBJ1-2 | .
TGTGCCAGCAGTATTACGGCCAGAAACACCTACAATGAGCAGTTCTTC | CASSITARNTYNEQFF | TRBV28 | . | TRBJ2-1 | .
TGTGCCAGTAGTAGAGGGGCCGGCTCCTACAATGAGCAGTTCTTC | CASSRGAGSYNEQFF | TRBV19 | . | TRBJ2-1 | .
TGCGCCAGCAGCTTGGAGGAGGGGATGGAAGAGACCCAGTACTTC | CASSLEEGMEETQYF | TRBV5-1 | . | TRBJ2-5 | .
TGTGCCAGCAGTTTAGGGGGGAGGCCTGGCTACACCTTC | CASSLGGRPGYTF | TRBV12-3/TRBV12-4 | . | TRBJ1-2 | .
TGTGCCAGCAGTGAACAGGGGGTTTATTCGGGGTTTTTT | CASSEQGVYSGFF | TRBV6-1 | TRBD1 | TRBJ1-4 | .
TGTGCCAGCAGCTTATCGGGGAGCTCAGTACCCGGGGGCTACACCTTC | CASSLSGSSVPGGYTF | TRBV7-9 | . | TRBJ1-2 | .
TGTGCCGGAAGGGACCCCCCGGCCGGGGAGCTGTTTTTT | CAGRDPPAGELFF | TRBV19 | . | TRBJ2-2 | once
TGTGCCATCAGTGAGTCTCCAGGTACTAGCACAGATACGCAGTATTTT | CAISESPGTSTDTQYF | TRBV10-3 | . | TRBJ2-3 | few
TGTGCCAGCAGCACGGGACAGGCCCGATCTTCACCCCTCCACTTT | CASSTGQARSSPLHF | TRBV7-2 | TRBD1 | TRBJ1-6 | .
TGTGCCAGCAGCCGAGGCACTGAAGCTTTCTTT | CASSRGTEAFF | TRBV3-1/TRBV3-2 | . | TRBJ1-1 | .
TGTGCCAGCAGTTTAAGGCAAGGGAATAGCAATCAGCCCCAGCATTTT | CASSLRQGNSNQPQHF | TRBV28 | . | TRBJ1-5 | .
TGTGCCAGCAGTCGCACAGGGGCTGAGACGTATGGCTACACCTTC | CASSRTGAETYGYTF | TRBV4-2 | TRBD1 | TRBJ1-2 | .
TGTGCCAGCAGTGAAGGCCCCGCCAATGAGCAGTTCTTC | CASSEGPANEQFF | TRBV2 | . | TRBJ2-1 | .
TGTGCCAGCAGCCAAGTATCCGGCCGAGACTTTAACTATGGCTACACCTTC | CASSQVSGRDFNYGYTF | TRBV3-1/TRBV3-2 | . | TRBJ1-2 | .
TGTGCCAGCAGCCCGGGACGGCTGAACACTGAAGCTTTCTTT | CASSPGRLNTEAFF | TRBV11-2 | . | TRBJ1-1 | .
TGTGCCAGCATGACTGGACAGGGGGCGTCTGGCTACACCTTC | CASMTGQGASGYTF | TRBV6-5 | TRBD1 | TRBJ1-2 | once
TGTGCCAGTAGTATCCTCGGGACAGGGAGAAACACTGAAGCTTTCTTT | CASSILGTGRNTEAFF | TRBV19 | TRBD1 | TRBJ1-1 | .
TGTGCCAGCAGCTTGCGGGGGTCGTACGAGCAGTACTTC | CASSLRGSYEQYF | TRBV5-4 | . | TRBJ2-7 | .
TGTGCCAGCAGTCCCCCCCCGGGGAACTATGGCTACACCTTC | CASSPPPGNYGYTF | TRBV28 | . | TRBJ1-2 | .
TGTGCCAGCAGTCCGTACCTGTACGAGCAGTACTTC | CASSPYLYEQYF | TRBV12-3/TRBV12-4 | . | TRBJ2-7 | .
TGCGCCAGCAGCCAAGGTCGAATAGGGTCGTCATGGACTGAAGCTTTCTTT | CASSQGRIGSSWTEAFF | TRBV4-3 | . | TRBJ1-1 | .
TGTGCCAGCAGTTCCCCTAGGCACGCGAACACCGGGGAGCTGTTTTTT | CASSSPRHANTGELFF | TRBV6-5 | . | TRBJ2-2 | .
TGTGCCAGCAGCTTAGCTTGGGACAGGGGACAAAAACTGTTTTTT | CASSLAWDRGQKLFF | TRBV7-2 | TRBD1 | TRBJ1-4 | once
TGTGCCAGCTCACCGGGGGACAGGCACTCACCCCTCCACTTT | CASSPGDRHSPLHF | TRBV18 | TRBD1 | TRBJ1-6 | .
TGTGCCAGCAGCTCGGGACTAGCGGGGCCCTCGGGGTACTACGAGCAGTACTTC | CASSSGLAGPSGYYEQYF | TRBV5-4 | TRBD2 | TRBJ2-7 | .
TGTGCCAGCATGGTCTGGGAGACCCAGTACTTC | CASMVWETQYF | TRBV25-1 | . | TRBJ2-5 | .
TGTGCCAGCAGTCCCCAGACAGGCAATGAAAAACTGTTTTTT | CASSPQTGNEKLFF | TRBV28 | . | TRBJ1-4 | .
TGCAGCTCCCGTGAGGGGCCCAACGAGCAGTACTTC | CSSREGPNEQYF | TRBV29-1 | . | TRBJ2-7 | .